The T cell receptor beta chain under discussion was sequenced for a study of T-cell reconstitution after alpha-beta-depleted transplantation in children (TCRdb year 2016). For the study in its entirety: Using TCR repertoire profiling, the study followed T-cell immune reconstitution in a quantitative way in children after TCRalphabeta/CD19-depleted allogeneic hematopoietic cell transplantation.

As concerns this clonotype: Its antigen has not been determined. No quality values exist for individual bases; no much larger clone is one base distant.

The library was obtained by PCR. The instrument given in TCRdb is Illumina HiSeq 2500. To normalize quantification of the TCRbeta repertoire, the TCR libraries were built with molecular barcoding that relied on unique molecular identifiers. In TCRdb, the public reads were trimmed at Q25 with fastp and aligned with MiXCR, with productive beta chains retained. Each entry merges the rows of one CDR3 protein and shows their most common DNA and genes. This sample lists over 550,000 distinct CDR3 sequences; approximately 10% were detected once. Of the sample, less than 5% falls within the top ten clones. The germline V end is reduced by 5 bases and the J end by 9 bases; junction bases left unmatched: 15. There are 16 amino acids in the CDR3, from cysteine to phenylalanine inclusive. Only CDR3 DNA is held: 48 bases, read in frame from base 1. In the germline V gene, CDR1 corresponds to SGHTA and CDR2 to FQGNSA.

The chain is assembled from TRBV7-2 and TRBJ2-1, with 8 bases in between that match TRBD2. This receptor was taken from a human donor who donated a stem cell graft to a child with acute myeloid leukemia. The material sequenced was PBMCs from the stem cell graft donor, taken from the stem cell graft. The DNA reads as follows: TGTGCCAGCAGCCTGGAACTCTCAGCGGGGGCGCCTGAGCAGTTCTTC. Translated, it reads CASSLELSAGAPEQFF.